This T cell receptor (beta chain) was sequenced in a study of CD8+CD57+ T cells in acquired aplastic anemia (dated by TCRdb to the late 2010s). The study in broad terms: On average, sorted CD4+ and CD8+ cells yielded around 3.1 ug of extracted DNA, with a range of about 0.18 to 27.4 ug. CD8+CD57+ expansion was defined as frequency above the mean frequency observed in healthy subjects.

Expansion of CD8+CD57+ cells had been shown by flow cytometry in the patients chosen for sequencing. All patients had severe acquired aplastic anemia diagnosed by International Study of Aplastic Anemia and Agranulocytosis and Camitta criteria. Patients had received no therapy at the time of blood sampling. The study deep-sequenced TCR repertoires of sorted CD4+ and CD8+ blood T cells from severe aplastic anemia patients and healthy subjects. Patients were enrolled in the USA under clinicaltrials.gov protocols 00001620, 01623167, 00001397, 00071045, 00081523 and 00961064. Ficoll-Paque density gradient centrifugation was used to isolate peripheral blood mononuclear cells. Before DNA was extracted, CD4+ and CD8+ T cells were sorted using either FACS or magnetic beads. CDR1 and CDR2 were assigned from the germline V gene (reference sequence) as SEHNR and FQNEAQ. The CDR3 spans 12 residues, from the cysteine through the phenylalanine. The sequence is cut down to CDR3 DNA, 36 bases in frame from base 1. At the junction V is shortened by 1 base and J by 4 bases, with 5 bases in between.

Here is what the overall study found, with its caveats: Although 25 to 30 CD8+ CDR3 sequences were shared by patients and controls, these sequences appeared highly expressed in patients and within the immunodominant clones of patients. Patients and healthy controls showed no significant difference in CD8+ Simpson's diversity (P=0.060).

This clonotype has only a few counts. It lacks a known antigen. No much larger clone is present one base from it, and per-base qualities are unavailable. Genomic DNA was used as template for profiling of TCR beta VDJ combinations and CDR3 sequences. TCR repertoire sequencing was run on an Illumina HiSeq 2000. The study's processing was this. TRBV/TRBJ rearrangement plots, CDR3 size and DJ length profiles, and Simpson's diversity index were used to assess repertoires. The immunodominant clone was defined as the most abundant DNA sequence in deep sequencing data. CDR3 amino acid sequences were checked for sharing across subjects and were also compared against the VDJdb database and published repertoires. TCRdb reanalyzed the raw reads on its own, using fastp at Q25 for trimming and MiXCR for clone calling, and kept in-frame beta chains. CDR3 protein sequences are deduplicated, and each keeps its most common genes and DNA. These V and J calls originate from TCRdb's pipeline instead of the authors' own analysis. The sample includes 150,000 to 170,000 distinct CDR3 sequences, with about 54% observed a single time. More than 10% of the sample comes from the top ten.

What was sequenced was sorted CD4+, CD8+, or CD8+CD57+ T cells (not recorded which) from PBMCs. The rearranged chain carries TRBV7-9 and TRBJ2-7; the D gene assignment is ambiguous. The clonotype comes from a human donor with aplastic anemia. In nucleotide form, the sequence is TGTGCCAGCAGCTTAGGCAAATACGAGCAGTACTTC. Its translation reads: CASSLGKYEQYF.